The clone carrying this TCR beta chain is deemed medium-sized. Its antigen remains unidentified. The source of the sample is a study of CD4+ T cells in melanoma. Notes on the study in general: A reported correlation linked neoantigen-specific CD4+ T cells to CD8+, macrophage and B cell function. Diverse differentiation states were reported for melanoma neoantigen-specific CD4+ T cells.

Profiling relied on immunoSEQ multiplex PCR, and the TCRdb table lists in-frame clones only, not all of them. The sample contains under 7,000 clones, approximately 72% of which appear only once. Sequenced: cells from a culture (not recorded whether cultured in vitro). The clonotype comes from a human donor with melanoma.

CDR3 in DNA: TGTGCCAGCAGCAAAGACCGGTCCAGGCATTGCTCTGGAAACACCATATATTTT. Translated, it gives CASSKDRSRHCSGNTIYF. The rearrangement joins TRBV21-1 to TRBJ1-3; the table's D call of TRBD1 was not tested on the DNA. TRBV21-1 is annotated as a pseudogene. The CDR3 is made up of 18 amino acids.